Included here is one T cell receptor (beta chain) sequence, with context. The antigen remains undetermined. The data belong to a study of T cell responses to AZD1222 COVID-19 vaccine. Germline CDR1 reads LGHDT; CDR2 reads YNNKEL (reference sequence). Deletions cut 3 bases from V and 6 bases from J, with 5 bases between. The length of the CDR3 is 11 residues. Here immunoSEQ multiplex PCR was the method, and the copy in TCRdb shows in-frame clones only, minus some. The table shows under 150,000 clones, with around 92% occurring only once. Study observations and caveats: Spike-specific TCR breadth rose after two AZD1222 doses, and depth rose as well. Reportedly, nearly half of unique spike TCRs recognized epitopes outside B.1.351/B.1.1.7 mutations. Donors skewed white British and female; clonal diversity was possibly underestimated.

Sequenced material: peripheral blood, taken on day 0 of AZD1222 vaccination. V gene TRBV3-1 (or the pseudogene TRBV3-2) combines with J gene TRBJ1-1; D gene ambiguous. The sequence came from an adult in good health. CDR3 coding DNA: TGTGCCAGCAGCCAGAAGGCTGAAGCTTTCTTT. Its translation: CASSQKAEAFF.